This T cell receptor (beta chain) was retrieved from a study of regulatory T cells in long-lasting Graves disease. To make TCR beta libraries, researchers used iRepertoire HTBI primers and Arm-PCR of CDR3 regions. TCRdb re-called the multiplex PCR reads through MiXCR, storing one row per CDR3 protein. The profile covers hundreds of thousands of distinct CDR3 sequences, with about 16% appearing a single time and approximately 25% taken by the ten largest. Time point in this sample: newly diagnosed GD, antithyroid drugs for less than 3 months. From PBMCs, RNA was extracted and then used to make the TCR library. The CDR3 runs 15 residues. Germline lookup yields CDR1 DFQATT and CDR2 SNEGSKA (reference sequence). V was pared by 2 bases and J by 2 bases, with 13 bases between. These same data were also listed under a study on T cells in Graves' hyperthyroidism and ophthalmopathy. That study reports: The HTBI primer set served for first-round RT-PCR of the TCR CDR3.

This TCR was sampled from a woman aged 35-60 years with Graves disease. The V call is TRBV20-1, the J call TRBJ1-5; D is perhaps TRBD1 (5 bases). Specimen: peripheral blood mononuclear cells (PBMCs), collected at new diagnosis, from a patient treated with antithyroid drugs. CDR3 DNA sequence: TGCAGTGCTAGACCTCAGGGAGGGGGCAATCAGCCCCAGCATTTT. This translates into CSARPQGGGNQPQHF.